The clone carrying this TCR beta chain was counted at least ten times. The antigen is unknown. Nobody among the patients had been given any treatment before thyroid surgery. After removal of 5 bases from V and 4 bases from J, the junction contained 12 bases not matched to a gene. This CDR3 is built from 16 residues. CDR1 and CDR2 (germline): LGHNA, YSLEER. This sample was included in a study of metastatic and nonmetastatic thyroid tumors. Study summary: Where malignant and benign thyroid patients were concerned, repertoires were compared across blood and tumor or nodule tissue. Findings of the study overall: For both blood and tumor, malignant thyroid tumors reportedly showed significantly higher TCR beta diversity than benign nodules did.

With MiXCR, TCRdb called clones anew from the PCR reads. The sample lists about 93,000 clones, 10% to 15% occurring once. The chain has TRBV4-3 and TRBJ2-5; TRBD1 agrees at 8 bases. Specimen: blood. The receptor comes from a female donor with papillary thyroid cancer or a benign thyroid nodule (not recorded which). Some clones in this sample may be carry-over from other donors' samples. CDR3 sequence reads: CASSYFRDRRVETQYF. CDR3 nucleotides: TGCGCCAGCAGCTATTTTCGGGACAGGCGGGTAGAGACCCAGTACTTC.